The next 27 T cell receptor beta chains were all read from a single sample in a study of human T cells and chemical hapten exposure. The time point: patch test 3, about 24 weeks after DPC sensitization. Treatment in this sample: therapeutic diphenylcyclopropenone sensitization with weekly scalp DPC. Each CDR3 protein is one row after TCRdb ran MiXCR on the RACE reads. The sample lists some 180,000 distinct CDR3 sequences, around 23% occurring once. Sample: whole blood, taken in connection with sensitization to the hapten diphenylcyclopropenone (DPC). All receptors come from a woman in her forties with alopecia areata. Some clones in this sample may be carry-over from other donors' samples.

The V and J genes are TRBV6-5 and TRBJ1-2, with D hard to call. This CDR3 has 15 amino acids. V was shortened by 6 bases and J by 6 bases, with 20 bases between the two germline ends. Germline assignment: CDR1 MNHEY and CDR2 SVGAGI. CDR3 in DNA: TGTGCCAGCAGACCTACTCACACCTGGTTTAATGGCTACACCTTC. It yields the protein CASRPTHTWFNGYTF.

The chain combines TRBV6-5 with TRBJ2-3; the D gene is possibly TRBD2 (6 bases). This CDR3 region has 14 residues. Germline V gene lookup returns CDR1 MNHEY and CDR2 SVGAGI. Trimming stripped 2 bases from V and 2 bases from J, with 8 bases between. CDR3 bases: TGTGCCAGCAGTTACGGGGGGTACACAGATACGCAGTATTTT. Translation gives CASSYGGYTDTQYF.

The rearrangement joins TRBV12-3 or TRBV12-4 to TRBJ2-7; 9 nucleotides align to TRBD1. The J segment lost 1 base and the V segment lost 5 bases, leaving 3 bases of the junction unmatched. CDR3 length: 14 amino acids. The CDR3 bases are TGTGCCAGCAGTGACAGGGGGTTATCCTACGAGCAGTACTTC. It codes for CASSDRGLSYEQYF.

The gene calls are TRBV6-6 and TRBJ1-1, with a tentative D call TRBD1 (6 bases). In germline, CDR1 is MNHNY, CDR2 SVGAGI (reference sequence). Trimming cost V 6 bases and J 0 bases, with 14 bases left between them. The CDR3 is made up of 15 amino acids. The CDR3 region is CASRARQAMNTEAFF. The CDR3 DNA follows: TGTGCCAGCAGGGCCCGACAGGCCATGAACACTGAAGCTTTCTTT.

The V call is TRBV19, the J call TRBJ1-3; D not certain. Germline CDR1 is LNHDA and CDR2 is SQIVND (reference sequence). The CDR3 is 14 amino acids. V lost 7 bases to trimming and J lost 0 bases, with 10 bases between them. The CDR3, as DNA: TGTGCCAGTAATGCCGGGGACTCTGGAAACACCATATATTTT. Amino acid sequence: CASNAGDSGNTIYF.

This clonotype was observed a few times. The chain has TRBV9 and TRBJ2-7; D remains ambiguous. This CDR3 is 13 amino acids long. The V end lost 0 bases, the J end lost 1 base, and 5 bases lay between the germline ends. Germline V gives CDR1 SGDLS, CDR2 YYNGEE. The CDR3, as DNA: TGTGCCAGCAGCGTAGACATATCCTACGAGCAGTACTTC. This translates into CASSVDISYEQYF.

This clonotype was recorded a few times. The chain uses TRBV10-3 and TRBJ2-1; the D gene is possibly TRBD1 (5 bases). CDR3 length equals 12 residues. The V end was cut by 6 bases, the J end by 5 bases, with 8 bases between. CDR1 ENHRY and CDR2 SYGVKD come from the germline V gene. CDR3: CAISLTDNEQFF. DNA of the CDR3: TGTGCCATCAGCCTGACAGACAATGAGCAGTTCTTC.

This chain links TRBV27 with TRBJ1-6; tentatively, D is TRBD1 (6 bases). CDR3 length equals 14 residues. Trimming left V 7 bases short and J 9 bases short, with 16 bases between. Germline loops: CDR1 MNHEY, CDR2 SMNVEV (reference sequence). This CDR3 is CASTFQQGPSPLHF. Written as DNA, the CDR3 is TGTGCCAGCACCTTCCAACAGGGCCCTTCACCCCTCCACTTT.

This clonotype appeared many times. This chain connects TRBV29-1 to TRBJ1-6; 7 nucleotides match TRBD1. Looked up from germline, CDR1 is SQVTM and CDR2 is ANQGSEA. The CDR3 totals 12 residues. After removal of 7 bases from V and 6 bases from J, the junction contained 3 bases not matched to a gene. The CDR3 sequence: CSAGTANSPLHF. The CDR3 region has the DNA TGCAGCGCCGGGACAGCTAATTCACCCCTCCACTTT.

The chain links TRBV15 to TRBJ2-2; D unclear. Germline V gene data show CDR1 as LNHNV and CDR2 as YYDKDF (reference sequence). Trimming removed 0 bases from V and 0 bases from J, with 11 bases in between. The CDR3 totals 17 residues. DNA for the CDR3: TGTGCCACCAGCAGAGATTATAACGCGGCGAACACCGGGGAGCTGTTTTTT. Amino acid sequence: CATSRDYNAANTGELFF.

This clonotype was observed a handful of times. CDR3 DNA: TGTGCCAGCAGCCCTCTGGGGGGGCGGAGAAACACCGGGGAGCTGTTTTTT. It encodes CASSPLGGRRNTGELFF. The gene calls are TRBV7-2 and TRBJ2-2; TRBD2 is a possible D gene (7 bases). Trimming pared 5 bases from V and 2 bases from J, leaving 18 bases between. The germline V gene encodes CDR1 SGHTA and CDR2 FQGNSA. This CDR3 is built from 17 residues.

In this sample, this clonotype turned up a few times. CDR3 sequence: CATSREQGYGPYEQYF. In nucleotides, the CDR3 is TGTGCCACCAGCAGGGAACAGGGATATGGCCCCTACGAGCAGTACTTC. The chain joins TRBV15 to TRBJ2-7; tentatively, D is TRBD1 (6 bases). Trimming shortened V by 3 bases and J by 2 bases, and 17 bases separated the two germline ends. Per germline, CDR1 LNHNV and CDR2 YYDKDF (reference sequence). The CDR3 spans 16 residues.

Written as DNA, the CDR3 is TGTGCCAGCAGCCCGGCCCGGACAGGGGGCTGGGTGAACACTGAAGCTTTCTTT. Its protein product is CASSPARTGGWVNTEAFF. The rearrangement links TRBV7-2 to TRBJ1-1, with 11 bases matching TRBD1. In germline, CDR1 is SGHTA, CDR2 FQGNSA. The CDR3 is 18 amino acids. V lost 5 bases, J lost 0 bases, and 11 bases stayed unmatched.

CDR3 sequence reads: CSARVGDINTEAFF. The DNA of the CDR3 is TGCAGTGCTAGAGTGGGGGACATAAACACTGAAGCTTTCTTT. The chain carries TRBV20-1 and TRBJ1-1, with D possibly matching TRBD1 (6 bases). Per germline, CDR1 DFQATT and CDR2 SNEGSKA (reference sequence). Trimming took 1 base from V and 2 from J, leaving 11 bases between them. The length of the CDR3 is 14 residues.

This clonotype was observed many times. V gene TRBV28 combines with J gene TRBJ2-3; D uncertain. The CDR3 runs 13 residues. Germline V gives CDR1 MDHEN, CDR2 SYDVKM. V was clipped by 6 bases and J by 0 bases, with 7 bases between them. The CDR3, as DNA: TGTGCCAGCAGCTTGGGTAGCACAGATACGCAGTATTTT. It specifies CASSLGSTDTQYF. The full variable domain, with the rest looked up from reference TRBV28 and TRBJ2-3, is DVKVTQSSRYLVKRTGEKVFLECVQDMDHENMFWYRQDPGLGLRLIYFSYDVKMKEKGDIPEGYSVSREKKERFSLILESASTNQTSMYLCASSLGSTDTQYFGPGTRLTVL.

This chain uses TRBV6-5 with TRBJ2-1; 10 positions match TRBD2. Trimming removed 2 bases from V and 1 base from J; junction bases left unmatched: 2. Germline V gene sequence: CDR1 MNHEY, CDR2 SVGAGI. This CDR3 contains 16 residues. CDR3 region: CASSYEAGGSYNEQFF. The CDR3, as DNA: TGTGCCAGCAGTTACGAAGCGGGAGGGTCCTACAATGAGCAGTTCTTC.

The chain employs TRBV12-3 or TRBV12-4 and TRBJ2-1; the D is unclear. Trimming stripped 8 bases from V and 8 bases from J, with 31 bases between. This CDR3 has 18 amino acids. The CDR3 DNA sequence: TGTGCCAGCCATGGTCCCCGTGGGTCAGTGAGACACGTCGATGAGCAGTTCTTC. Translated: CASHGPRGSVRHVDEQFF.

The gene calls are TRBV7-2 and TRBJ2-3, with 9 nucleotides matching TRBD2. The CDR3 runs to 16 residues. Looked up from germline, CDR1 is SGHTA and CDR2 is FQGNSA. J lost 1 base, V lost 5 bases, and 7 bases had no gene match. In DNA, the CDR3 is TGTGCCAGCAGCGGCCGCAGGACTAGCGGCACAGATACGCAGTATTTT. Translation gives CASSGRRTSGTDTQYF.

The rearrangement links TRBV11-2 to TRBJ2-1; D remains unclear. Trimming took off 0 bases at V and 6 bases at J, with 6 bases between the two ends. This CDR3 is built from 13 residues. Germline assignment: CDR1 SGHAT and CDR2 FQNNGV. The CDR3 nucleotides read TGTGCCAGCAGCTTAGATCGAGTCAATGAGCAGTTCTTC. This codes for CASSLDRVNEQFF.

This clonotype was counted a single time. V gene TRBV29-1 combines with J gene TRBJ1-1; D possibly corresponds to TRBD1 (5 bases). In germline, CDR1 is SQVTM, CDR2 ANQGSEA. Deletions cut 4 bases from V and 0 bases from J, with 9 bases between. This CDR3 region has 13 residues. The CDR3 region has the DNA TGCAGCGTTGTACGGGGCATGAACACTGAAGCTTTCTTT. It codes for CSVVRGMNTEAFF.

The sample holds a few counts of this clonotype. The chain has TRBV7-6 and TRBJ2-3; D uncertain. CDR3 length: 16 amino acids. The germline gives CDR1 SGHVS, CDR2 FNYEAQ. Trimming pared 5 bases from V and 1 base from J, leaving 16 bases between. The CDR3 DNA sequence: TGTGCCAGCAGCAGAACAGAGAGGCTGGGCACAGATACGCAGTATTTT. This translates into CASSRTERLGTDTQYF.

This clonotype was found many times. This chain connects TRBV18 to TRBJ1-5, with unresolved D. Per the germline V gene, CDR1 is KGHSH and CDR2 is LQKENI. This CDR3 comprises 16 residues. Trimming stripped 3 bases from V and 0 bases from J, with 12 bases between. CDR3 nucleotides: TGTGCCAGCTCACCCTATTCCGGGTATAGCAATCAGCCCCAGCATTTT. Residues: CASSPYSGYSNQPQHF.

The CDR3 coding sequence is TGTGCCAGCAGGAGACAGGGCACCTACGAGCAGTACTTC. Amino acids: CASRRQGTYEQYF. The chain recombines TRBV12-3 or TRBV12-4 with TRBJ2-7, with 7 bases that match TRBD1. The CDR3 loop spans 13 amino acids. The V gene end was trimmed by 6 bases and the J gene end by 2 bases; junction bases not matched to a gene: 4.

This chain links TRBV10-3 with TRBJ1-5; no definite D call. V lost 11 bases to trimming and J lost 6 bases, with 17 bases between them. Germline loops: CDR1 ENHRY, CDR2 SYGVKD. The CDR3 runs 13 residues. The DNA of the CDR3 is TGTGCCGTTGCCGCAGAGGGCGGTCAGCCCCAGCATTTT. Translating it yields CAVAAEGGQPQHF.

There are a few counts of this clonotype. V and J are TRBV24-1 and TRBJ2-3; D tentatively reads TRBD1 or TRBD2 (5 bases each). The CDR3 sequence is 13 residues long. V lost 4 bases to trimming and J lost 8 bases, with 12 bases between them. Germline loops: CDR1 KGHDR, CDR2 SFDVKD. The DNA for the CDR3 is TGTGCCACCAGTGACCTGAGGGGTCCTACGCAGTATTTT. Its translation: CATSDLRGPTQYF.

The V call is TRBV3-2, the J call TRBJ2-7; the table gives TRBD2 as D, unverified against the DNA. TRBV3-2 is a pseudogene. The CDR3 extends over 19 amino acids. CDR3 sequence: CASSQVPTSGPEEGYEQYF. The CDR3 DNA follows: TGTGCCAGCAGCCAAGTCCCGACTAGCGGGCCCGAGGAAGGCTACGAGCAGTACTTC.

CDR3 nucleotide sequence: TGTGCCAGCAGCAAAGACAGGGGAGAGACCCAGTACTTC. Its translation: CASSKDRGETQYF. The V call is TRBV6-2 or TRBV6-3, the J call TRBJ2-5; 8 positions match TRBD1. The V gene end was trimmed by 6 bases and the J gene end by 4 bases; junction bases not matched to a gene: 4. Germline CDR1 reads MNHEY; CDR2 reads SVGEGT. This CDR3 has 13 amino acids.